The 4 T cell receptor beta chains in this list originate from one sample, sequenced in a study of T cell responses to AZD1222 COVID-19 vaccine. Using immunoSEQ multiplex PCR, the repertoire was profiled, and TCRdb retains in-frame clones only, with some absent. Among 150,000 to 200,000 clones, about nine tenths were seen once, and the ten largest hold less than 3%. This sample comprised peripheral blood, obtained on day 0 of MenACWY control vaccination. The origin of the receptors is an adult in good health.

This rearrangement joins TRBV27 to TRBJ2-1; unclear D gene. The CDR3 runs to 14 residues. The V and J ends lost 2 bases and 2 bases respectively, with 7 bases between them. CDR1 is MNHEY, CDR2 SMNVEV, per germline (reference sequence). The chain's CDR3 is CASSLVPAYNEQFF. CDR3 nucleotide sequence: TGTGCCAGCAGTTTAGTTCCAGCCTACAATGAGCAGTTCTTC.

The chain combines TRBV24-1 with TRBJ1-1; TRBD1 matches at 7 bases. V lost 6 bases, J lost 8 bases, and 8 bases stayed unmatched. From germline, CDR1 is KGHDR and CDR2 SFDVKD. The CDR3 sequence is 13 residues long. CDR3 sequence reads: CATSLGGRPEAFF. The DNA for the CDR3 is TGTGCCACCAGTCTAGGGGGCCGACCCGAAGCTTTCTTT.

Written as DNA, the CDR3 is TGTGCCAGCAGTTACGGACTAGCGTCTTACAATGAGCAGTTCTTC. Amino acid sequence: CASSYGLASYNEQFF. V usage is TRBV9 and J usage is TRBJ2-1; TRBD2 matches 9 bases. Germline V gene data show CDR1 as SGDLS and CDR2 as YYNGEE. Trimming removed 5 bases from V and 4 bases from J; junction bases left unmatched: 7. This CDR3 region has 15 residues. Combining the CDR3 with reference TRBV9 and TRBJ2-1 gives the whole variable domain DSGVTQTPKHLITATGQRVTLRCSPRSGDLSVYWYQQSLDQGLQFLIQYYNGEERAKGNILERFSAQQFPDLHSELNLSSLELGDSALYFCASSYGLASYNEQFFGPGTRLTVL.

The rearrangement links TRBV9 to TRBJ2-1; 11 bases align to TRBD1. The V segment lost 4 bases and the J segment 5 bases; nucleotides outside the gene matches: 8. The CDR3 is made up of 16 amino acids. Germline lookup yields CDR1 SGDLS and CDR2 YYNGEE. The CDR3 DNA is TGTGCCAGCAGCCCCGGACAGGGGGCATGGGACAATGAGCAGTTCTTC. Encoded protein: CASSPGQGAWDNEQFF. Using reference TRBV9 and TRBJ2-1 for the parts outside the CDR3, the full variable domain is DSGVTQTPKHLITATGQRVTLRCSPRSGDLSVYWYQQSLDQGLQFLIQYYNGEERAKGNILERFSAQQFPDLHSELNLSSLELGDSALYFCASSPGQGAWDNEQFFGPGTRLTVL.